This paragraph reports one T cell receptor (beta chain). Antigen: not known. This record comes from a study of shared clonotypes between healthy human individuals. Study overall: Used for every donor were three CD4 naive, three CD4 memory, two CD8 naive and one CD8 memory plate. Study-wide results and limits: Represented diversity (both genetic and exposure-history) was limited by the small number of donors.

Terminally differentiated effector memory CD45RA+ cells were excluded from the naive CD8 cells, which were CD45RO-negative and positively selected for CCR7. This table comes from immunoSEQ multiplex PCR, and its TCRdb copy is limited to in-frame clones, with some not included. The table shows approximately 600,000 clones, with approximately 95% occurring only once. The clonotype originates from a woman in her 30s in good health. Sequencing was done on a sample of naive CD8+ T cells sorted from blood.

The CDR3 sequence is CASSESYGAITDTQYF. The DNA for the CDR3 is TGCGCCAGCAGTGAGTCGTATGGAGCTATCACAGATACGCAGTATTTT. The chain couples TRBV10-2 to TRBJ2-3; D unclear. The CDR3 consists of 16 residues. V shed 0 bases and J shed 2 bases, with 12 bases lying between them. Germline V CDR1 and CDR2: WSHSY, SAAADI.